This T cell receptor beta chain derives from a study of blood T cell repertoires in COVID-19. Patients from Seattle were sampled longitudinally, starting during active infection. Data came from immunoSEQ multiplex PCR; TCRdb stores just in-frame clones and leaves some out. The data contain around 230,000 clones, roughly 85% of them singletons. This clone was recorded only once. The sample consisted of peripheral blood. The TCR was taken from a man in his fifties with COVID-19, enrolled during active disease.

CDR3 sequence reads: CASSVGGENSPLHF. CDR3 DNA sequence: TGTGCCAGCAGCGTAGGTGGGGAGAATTCACCCCTCCACTTT. This rearrangement joins TRBV9 to TRBJ1-6; no clear D. V was clipped by 0 bases and J by 7 bases, with 8 bases between them. CDR3 size: 14 residues. From germline, CDR1 is SGDLS and CDR2 YYNGEE.